The clone carrying this TCR beta chain was seen more than once but under ten times. TCRdb fed the 5' RACE reads into MiXCR, producing one record per CDR3 protein. The data hold some 250,000 distinct CDR3 sequences, with around 10% observed a single time. The germline V gene has CDR1 SGHVS and CDR2 FQNEAQ. With 1 base clipped from V and 1 base from J, the junction kept 7 bases outside the gene matches. The CDR3 spans 18 residues. This entry comes from a study of CD8 T cells in ankylosing spondylitis. The receptor comes from a male donor with ankylosing spondylitis or in good health (not recorded which). Sequenced: blood, either unsorted or a sorted T cell fraction (not recorded which). This chain links TRBV7-8 with TRBJ2-5; 12 bases line up with TRBD2. DNA of the CDR3: TGTGCCAGCAGCTTAGGGACTAGCGGGATTACTTCCCAAGAGACCCAGTACTTC. Amino acids: CASSLGTSGITSQETQYF.